This T cell receptor beta chain originates from a study of T cell responses to AZD1222 COVID-19 vaccine. Study-level findings and limits: Targets within unmutated variant regions were reportedly found for nearly half of spike-specific TCRs. CD4 TCRs linked to vaccination spanned spike, dominating at 160-218 and 743-854.

Germline V gene lookup returns CDR1 MNHEY and CDR2 SMNVEV (reference sequence). V was shortened by 5 bases and J by 6 bases, with 15 bases between the two germline ends. The CDR3 consists of 14 residues. Assay used: immunoSEQ multiplex PCR; TCRdb lists only in-frame clones, some missing. Here the sample spans about 140,000 clones, roughly nine tenths being singletons. This clone was found once. Antigen: not known. Investigators merged groups given second doses at roughly 4 or roughly 12 weeks. The rearrangement uses TRBV27 and TRBJ2-3; no definite D call. The sample was peripheral blood, taken 28 days after the second AZD1222 dose. The receptor comes from an adult who received the AZD1222 COVID-19 vaccine. The CDR3, as DNA: TGTGCCAGCAGTCTCACGACTGCCCCGGATACGCAGTATTTT. Translated, it gives CASSLTTAPDTQYF.